Here is one TCR beta chain with its context. The target antigen is unknown. In each case, RNA was isolated and then reverse transcribed into cDNA as the sequencing template. Only in-frame clones appear in the TCRdb table, and some are missing; sequencing was by immunoSEQ multiplex PCR. The sample consists of about 120,000 clones, 49% of them appearing once. This specimen belongs to a study of CD8+ T cells in alopecia areata. Findings of the study overall: Higher clonality and more expanded CD8+ clones appeared in lesional than normal scalp.

Samples from alopecia areata patients were lesional scalp punch biopsies and peripheral blood. Starting from PBMCs, sorting isolated CD4+ and CD8+ T cells. This CDR3 is built from 15 residues. From germline, CDR1 is MNHEY and CDR2 SVGAGI. V shed 6 bases and J 4 bases; nucleotides not matched to a gene: 8. J is TRBJ2-3 and V is TRBV6-5, with 9 nucleotides matching TRBD2. The source material was CD8+ T cells sorted from blood, sampled at week 0. This sequence was found in a human donor with alopecia areata. The CDR3 here is CASSLLAGVSDTQYF. CDR3 sequence (DNA): TGTGCCAGCAGCTTACTAGCGGGTGTATCAGATACGCAGTATTTT.